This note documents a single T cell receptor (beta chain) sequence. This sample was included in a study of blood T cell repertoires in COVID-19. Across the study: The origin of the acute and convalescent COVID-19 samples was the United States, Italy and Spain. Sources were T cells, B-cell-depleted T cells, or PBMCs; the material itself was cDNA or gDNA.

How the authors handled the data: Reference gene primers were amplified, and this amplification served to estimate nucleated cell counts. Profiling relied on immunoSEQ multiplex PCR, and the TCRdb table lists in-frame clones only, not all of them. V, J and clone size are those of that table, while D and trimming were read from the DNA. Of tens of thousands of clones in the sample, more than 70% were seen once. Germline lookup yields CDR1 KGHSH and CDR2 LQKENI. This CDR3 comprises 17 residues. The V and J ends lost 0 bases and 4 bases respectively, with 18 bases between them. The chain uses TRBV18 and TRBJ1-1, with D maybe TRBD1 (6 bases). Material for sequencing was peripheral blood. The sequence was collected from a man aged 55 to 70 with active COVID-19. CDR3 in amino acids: CASSPPLRQGLGTEAFF. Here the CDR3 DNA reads TGTGCCAGCTCACCACCTCTACGCCAGGGGTTAGGCACTGAAGCTTTCTTT.